The rows below give T cell receptor beta chains drawn from one sample of a study of T-cell reconstitution after alpha-beta-depleted transplantation in children. TCRdb recomputed calls from the PCR reads with MiXCR, one row per CDR3 protein. The sample records around 450,000 distinct CDR3 sequences, around 15% being singletons. This specimen consisted of PBMCs, mostly from graft donor cells, obtained 360 days after TCRalphabeta/CD19-depleted stem cell transplant. The source of these receptors is a boy less than two years old who had a stem cell transplant for Wiskott-Aldrich syndrome, so the T cells may come from the graft donor. CDR3s include the opening cysteine and the closing phenylalanine or tryptophan. The D gene is left open where the match is weak. Only part of the rows carry a size: once, few, many, or a class if the clone is expanded.

D	V	size	J	CDR3	DNA
.	TRBV12-3/TRBV12-4	.	TRBJ2-2	CASSLSSSLNTGELFF	TGTGCCAGCAGTTTATCCTCGAGTCTGAACACCGGGGAGCTGTTTTTT
TRBD2	TRBV20-1	few	TRBJ2-7	CSADGLAGVSYEQYF	TGCAGTGCTGACGGACTAGCGGGGGTTTCCTACGAGCAGTACTTC
.	TRBV7-2	many	TRBJ2-5	CASSFFETQYF	TGTGCCAGCAGCTTTTTCGAGACCCAGTACTTC
TRBD1	TRBV6-1	few	TRBJ2-3	CASNLRTGEDTQYF	TGTGCCAGCAACTTGCGGACAGGGGAGGATACGCAGTATTTT
TRBD1	TRBV6-8	few	TRBJ2-7	CASSGQGLPSFDYFEQYF	TGTGCCAGCAGTGGACAGGGACTTCCCTCGTTTGATTATTTCGAGCAGTACTTC
TRBD1	TRBV20-1	.	TRBJ2-7	CSAPYPDRDYEQYF	TGCAGTGCCCCCTACCCCGACAGGGACTACGAGCAGTACTTC
.	TRBV6-6	.	TRBJ1-1	CASRSEPGHEAFF	TGTGCCAGCAGGAGCGAACCAGGTCACGAAGCTTTCTTT
TRBD1	TRBV18	.	TRBJ1-5	CASSPGQEYQPQHF	TGTGCCAGCTCACCCGGACAGGAATACCAGCCCCAGCATTTT
TRBD2	TRBV14	few	TRBJ2-1	CASSRWTSGIYNEQFF	TGTGCCAGCAGCCGGTGGACTAGCGGGATCTACAATGAGCAGTTCTTC
TRBD2	TRBV6-2/TRBV6-3	.	TRBJ2-1	CASSERESTYNEQFF	TGTGCCAGCAGTGAGCGGGAGTCAACCTACAATGAGCAGTTCTTC
.	TRBV29-1	.	TRBJ1-2	CSAKTQSGPGTF	TGCAGCGCTAAGACCCAGAGTGGCCCTGGCACCTTC
.	TRBV6-5	.	TRBJ2-4	CASSYSNAQNIQYF	TGTGCCAGCAGTTACTCGAACGCCCAAAACATTCAGTACTTC
.	TRBV19	few	TRBJ1-2	CASSILRGYGYTF	TGTGCCAGTAGTATTTTAAGGGGCTATGGCTACACCTTC
.	TRBV19	.	TRBJ1-6	CASSRVGAGNSPLHF	TGTGCCAGTAGTAGGGTCGGCGCAGGGAATTCACCCCTCCACTTT
.	TRBV20-1	few	TRBJ2-3	CSALRTSTDTQYF	TGCAGTGCTCTTCGGACTAGCACAGATACGCAGTATTTT
TRBD1	TRBV12-3/TRBV12-4	.	TRBJ2-5	CASSYNRGKETQYF	TGTGCCAGCAGTTACAACAGGGGAAAGGAGACCCAGTACTTC
TRBD2	TRBV29-1	.	TRBJ2-7	CSVARGLAGDEQYF	TGCAGCGTTGCCCGAGGCCTAGCGGGAGACGAGCAGTACTTC
.	TRBV7-8	.	TRBJ2-5	CASSLQYYQETQYF	TGTGCCAGCAGCTTACAGTATTACCAAGAGACCCAGTACTTC
TRBD2	TRBV24-1	few	TRBJ2-1	CATSDLVAGSYNEQFF	TGTGCCACCAGTGATTTGGTAGCGGGATCCTACAATGAGCAGTTCTTC
TRBD2	TRBV12-3/TRBV12-4	.	TRBJ2-5	CASSSLLAGGRETQYF	TGTGCCAGCAGTTCCCTGCTAGCGGGAGGACGAGAGACCCAGTACTTC
TRBD2	TRBV30	.	TRBJ2-1	CAWSGWEGQVSYNEQFF	TGTGCCTGGAGTGGGTGGGAGGGCCAGGTATCCTACAATGAGCAGTTCTTC
TRBD2	TRBV7-2	.	TRBJ2-5	CASSPWGVAGAGETQYF	TGTGCCAGCAGCCCCTGGGGGGTAGCGGGAGCCGGGGAGACCCAGTACTTC
TRBD1	TRBV5-1	.	TRBJ2-6	CASSHDRGLFSGANVLTF	TGCGCCAGCAGCCACGACAGGGGGCTGTTCTCTGGGGCCAACGTCCTGACTTTC
.	TRBV15	few	TRBJ2-7	CATSRRQPSSYEQYF	TGTGCCACCAGCAGAAGACAGCCCAGCTCCTACGAGCAGTACTTC
.	TRBV12-3/TRBV12-4	.	TRBJ1-1	CASRDSGPSEAFF	TGTGCCAGCAGAGACAGTGGGCCCAGTGAAGCTTTCTTT
.	TRBV3-1	.	TRBJ2-2	CASSQGLRTGELFF	TGTGCCAGCAGCCAGGGACTGCGAACCGGGGAGCTGTTTTTT
.	TRBV5-1	few	TRBJ1-4	CASRDQGPNEKLFF	TGCGCCAGCAGGGATCAGGGCCCTAATGAAAAACTGTTTTTT
TRBD1	TRBV4-3	.	TRBJ2-1	CASSQERDRTYNEQFF	TGCGCCAGCAGCCAAGAACGGGACAGAACCTACAATGAGCAGTTCTTC
TRBD2	TRBV7-8	.	TRBJ2-5	CASSSDLAGGLETQYF	TGTGCCAGCAGCTCGGACCTAGCGGGGGGCTTAGAGACCCAGTACTTC
TRBD2	TRBV20-1	few	TRBJ2-7	CSARGLAGNYEQYF	TGCAGTGCTAGAGGACTAGCGGGGAACTACGAGCAGTACTTC
.	TRBV14	.	TRBJ2-2	CASSRRGRAGTGELFF	TGTGCCAGCAGCCGAAGGGGCAGGGCTGGCACCGGGGAGCTGTTTTTT
.	TRBV6-1	.	TRBJ2-4	CASSLSKQGGVQYF	TGTGCCAGCAGTCTGTCAAAACAGGGTGGGGTTCAGTACTTC
TRBD2	TRBV19	.	TRBJ2-1	CASKKRGSSYNEQFF	TGTGCCAGTAAGAAGCGGGGTAGCTCCTACAATGAGCAGTTCTTC
TRBD2	TRBV9	.	TRBJ2-1	CASSGELAQTYNEQFF	TGTGCCAGCAGCGGAGAACTAGCGCAAACCTACAATGAGCAGTTCTTC
TRBD2	TRBV20-1	.	TRBJ2-1	CSARVRLAGSYNEQFF	TGCAGTGCTAGAGTTCGACTAGCGGGATCCTACAATGAGCAGTTCTTC
.	TRBV7-8	few	TRBJ2-1	CASSFNRAWYNEQFF	TGTGCCAGCAGTTTTAACAGGGCTTGGTACAATGAGCAGTTCTTC
.	TRBV15	.	TRBJ2-5	CATSRDPRVQETQYF	TGTGCCACCAGCAGAGATCCGCGGGTCCAAGAGACCCAGTACTTC
.	TRBV13	.	TRBJ2-1	CASSLIPRISNEQFF	TGTGCCAGCAGCTTAATTCCTAGAATTTCCAATGAGCAGTTCTTC
.	TRBV28	.	TRBJ2-4	CASSKLNKGKNIQYF	TGTGCCAGCAGTAAACTAAATAAGGGCAAAAACATTCAGTACTTC
.	TRBV29-1	.	TRBJ1-1	CSVESGDTEAFF	TGCAGCGTTGAATCAGGGGACACTGAAGCTTTCTTT
TRBD1	TRBV4-1	few	TRBJ2-5	CASSHPYGTGTQETQYF	TGCGCCAGCAGCCATCCATACGGGACAGGGACGCAAGAGACCCAGTACTTC
TRBD1	TRBV4-1	few	TRBJ1-2	CASSQERDRVLYGYTF	TGCGCCAGCAGCCAAGAACGGGACAGGGTTCTGTATGGCTACACCTTC
TRBD2	TRBV7-2	.	TRBJ2-7	CASSPRSLAGKEQYF	TGTGCCAGCAGCCCTAGGAGCCTAGCGGGGAAGGAGCAGTACTTC
TRBD1	TRBV5-1	.	TRBJ2-1	CASSVDRAYNEQFF	TGCGCCAGCAGCGTTGACAGGGCTTACAATGAGCAGTTCTTC
.	TRBV23-1	.	TRBJ2-7	CASTQSYEQYF	TGCGCCAGCACCCAGTCCTACGAGCAGTACTTC
TRBD1	TRBV7-8	few	TRBJ2-7	CASSPGLGTGLYEQYF	TGTGCCAGCAGCCCCGGGCTGGGGACAGGCCTCTACGAGCAGTACTTC
TRBD2	TRBV11-1	once	TRBJ2-1	CASSLFIVWEPSGQNNEQFF	TGTGCCAGCAGCTTATTTATCGTCTGGGAACCTAGCGGGCAGAACAATGAGCAGTTCTTC
TRBD2	TRBV7-9	.	TRBJ2-7	CASSSSGTSGGAYEQYF	TGTGCCAGCAGTTCTTCCGGGACTAGCGGGGGGGCCTACGAGCAGTACTTC
TRBD2	TRBV7-2	few	TRBJ2-3	CASSNRGTSGRDTQYF	TGTGCCAGCAGCAATCGGGGGACTAGCGGGCGGGATACGCAGTATTTT